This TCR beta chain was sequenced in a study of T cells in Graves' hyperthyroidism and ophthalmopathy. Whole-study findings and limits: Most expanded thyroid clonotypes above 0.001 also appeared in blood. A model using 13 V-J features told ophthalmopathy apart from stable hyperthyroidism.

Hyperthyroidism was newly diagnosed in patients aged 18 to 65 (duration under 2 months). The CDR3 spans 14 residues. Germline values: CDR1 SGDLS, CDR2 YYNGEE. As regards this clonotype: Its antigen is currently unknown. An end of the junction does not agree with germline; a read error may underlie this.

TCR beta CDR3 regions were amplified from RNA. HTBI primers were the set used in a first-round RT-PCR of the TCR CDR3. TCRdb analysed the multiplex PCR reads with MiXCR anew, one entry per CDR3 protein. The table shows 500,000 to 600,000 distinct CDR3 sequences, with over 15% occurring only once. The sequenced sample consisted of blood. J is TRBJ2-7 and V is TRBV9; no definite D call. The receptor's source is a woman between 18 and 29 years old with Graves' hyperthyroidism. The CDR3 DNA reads TGTGCCAGCACCGTAGGGTTCGAGGCATACGAGCAGTACTTC. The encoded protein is CASTVGFEAYEQYF. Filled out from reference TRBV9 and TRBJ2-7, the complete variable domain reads DSGVTQTPKHLITATGQRVTLRCSPRSGDLSVYWYQQSLDQGLQFLIQYYNGEERAKGNILERFSAQQFPDLHSELNLSSLELGDSALYFCASTVGFEAYEQYFGPGTRLTVT.